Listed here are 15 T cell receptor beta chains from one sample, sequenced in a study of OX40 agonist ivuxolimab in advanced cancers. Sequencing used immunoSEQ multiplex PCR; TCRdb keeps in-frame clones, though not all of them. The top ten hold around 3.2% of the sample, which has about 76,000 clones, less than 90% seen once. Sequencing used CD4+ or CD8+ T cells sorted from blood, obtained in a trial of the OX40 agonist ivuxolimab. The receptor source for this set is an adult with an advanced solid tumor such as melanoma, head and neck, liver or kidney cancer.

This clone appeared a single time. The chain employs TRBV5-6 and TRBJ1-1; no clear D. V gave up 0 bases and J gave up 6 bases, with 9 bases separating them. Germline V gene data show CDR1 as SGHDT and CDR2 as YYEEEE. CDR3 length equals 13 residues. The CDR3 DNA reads TGTGCCAGCAGCTTGGATCTAGGGCCTGAAGCTTTCTTT. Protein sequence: CASSLDLGPEAFF.

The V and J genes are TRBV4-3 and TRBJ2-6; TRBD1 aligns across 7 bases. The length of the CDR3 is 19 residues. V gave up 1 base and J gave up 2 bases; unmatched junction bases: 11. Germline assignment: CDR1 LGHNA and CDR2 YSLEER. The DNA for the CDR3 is TGCGCCAGCAGCCAAGGTCGGGACAGACCCTATCCTGGGGCCAACGTCCTGACTTTC. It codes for CASSQGRDRPYPGANVLTF.

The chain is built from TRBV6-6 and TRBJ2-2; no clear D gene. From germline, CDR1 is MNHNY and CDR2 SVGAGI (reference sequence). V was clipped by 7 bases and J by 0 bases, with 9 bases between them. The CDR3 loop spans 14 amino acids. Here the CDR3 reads CASTPWANTGELFF. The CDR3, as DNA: TGTGCCAGCACCCCTTGGGCGAACACCGGGGAGCTGTTTTTT.

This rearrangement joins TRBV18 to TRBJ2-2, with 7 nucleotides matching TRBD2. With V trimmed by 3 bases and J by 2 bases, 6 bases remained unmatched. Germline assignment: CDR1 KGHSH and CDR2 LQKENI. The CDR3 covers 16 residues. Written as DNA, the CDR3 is TGTGCCAGCTCACCGGAACTAGCGACCAACACCGGGGAGCTGTTTTTT. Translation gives CASSPELATNTGELFF.

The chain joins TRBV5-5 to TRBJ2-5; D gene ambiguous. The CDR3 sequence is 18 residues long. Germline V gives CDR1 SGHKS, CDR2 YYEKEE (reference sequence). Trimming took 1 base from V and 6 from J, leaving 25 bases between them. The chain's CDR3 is CASSLRKNSPALSKTQYF. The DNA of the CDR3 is TGTGCCAGCAGCTTGAGGAAGAACAGCCCTGCGCTTTCGAAGACCCAGTACTTC.

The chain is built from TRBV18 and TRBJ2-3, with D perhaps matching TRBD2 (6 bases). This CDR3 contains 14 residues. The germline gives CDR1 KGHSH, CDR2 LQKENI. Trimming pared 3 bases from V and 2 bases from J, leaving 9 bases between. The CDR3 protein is CASSPGTATDTQYF. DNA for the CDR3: TGTGCCAGCTCACCCGGGACTGCCACAGATACGCAGTATTTT.

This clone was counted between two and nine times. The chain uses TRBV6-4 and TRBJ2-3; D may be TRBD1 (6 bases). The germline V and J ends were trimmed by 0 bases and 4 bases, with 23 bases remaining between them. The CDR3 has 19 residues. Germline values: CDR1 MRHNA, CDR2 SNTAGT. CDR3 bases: TGTGCCAGCAGTGACTCGATAGGCCGGGACATTTCTCCCGCAGATACGCAGTATTTT. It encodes CASSDSIGRDISPADTQYF.

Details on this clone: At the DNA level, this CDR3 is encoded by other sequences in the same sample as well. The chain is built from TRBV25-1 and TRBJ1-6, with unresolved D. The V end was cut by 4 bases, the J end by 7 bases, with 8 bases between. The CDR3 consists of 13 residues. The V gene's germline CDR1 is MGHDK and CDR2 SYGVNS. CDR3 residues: CASSGFGNSPLHF. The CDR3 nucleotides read TGTGCCAGCAGTGGGTTTGGAAATTCACCCCTCCACTTT.

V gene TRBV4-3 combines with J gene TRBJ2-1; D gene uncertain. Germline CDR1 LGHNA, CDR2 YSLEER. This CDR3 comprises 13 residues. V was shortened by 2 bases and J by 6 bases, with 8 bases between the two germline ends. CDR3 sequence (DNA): TGCGCCAGCAGCCAACCCGACCGCAATGAGCAGTTCTTC. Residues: CASSQPDRNEQFF.

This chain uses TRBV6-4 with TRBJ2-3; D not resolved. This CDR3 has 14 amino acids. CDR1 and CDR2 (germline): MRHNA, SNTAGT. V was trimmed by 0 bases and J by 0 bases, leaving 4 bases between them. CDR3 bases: TGTGCCAGCAGTGACTCGGGAAGCACAGATACGCAGTATTTT. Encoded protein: CASSDSGSTDTQYF.

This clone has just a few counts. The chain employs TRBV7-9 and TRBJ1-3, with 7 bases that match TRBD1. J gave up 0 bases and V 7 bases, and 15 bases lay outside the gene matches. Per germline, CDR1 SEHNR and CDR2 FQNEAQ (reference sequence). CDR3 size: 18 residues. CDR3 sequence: CASIQPHRDRSSGNTIYF. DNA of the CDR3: TGTGCCAGCATCCAACCCCACCGGGACAGATCCTCTGGAAACACCATATATTTT.

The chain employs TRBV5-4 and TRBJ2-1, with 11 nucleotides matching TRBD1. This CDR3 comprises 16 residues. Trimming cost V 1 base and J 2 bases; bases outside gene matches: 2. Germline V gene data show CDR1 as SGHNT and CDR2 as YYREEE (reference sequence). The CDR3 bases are TGTGCCAGCAGCTTGTGGACAGGGGGCACCTACAATGAGCAGTTCTTC. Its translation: CASSLWTGGTYNEQFF.

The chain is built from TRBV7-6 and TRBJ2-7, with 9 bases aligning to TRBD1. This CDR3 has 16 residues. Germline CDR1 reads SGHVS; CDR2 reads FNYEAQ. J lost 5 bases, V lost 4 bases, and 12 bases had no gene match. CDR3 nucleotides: TGTGCCAGCAGCTCTGAAACCGGGACAGGGTTCAACGAGCAGTACTTC. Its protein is CASSSETGTGFNEQYF.

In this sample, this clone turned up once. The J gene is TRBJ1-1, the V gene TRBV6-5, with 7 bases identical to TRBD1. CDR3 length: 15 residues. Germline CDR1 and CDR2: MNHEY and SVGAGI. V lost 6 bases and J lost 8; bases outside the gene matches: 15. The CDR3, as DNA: TGTGCCAGCAGACGACAGGGTCTGCTGATCCACGAAGCTTTCTTT. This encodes CASRRQGLLIHEAFF.

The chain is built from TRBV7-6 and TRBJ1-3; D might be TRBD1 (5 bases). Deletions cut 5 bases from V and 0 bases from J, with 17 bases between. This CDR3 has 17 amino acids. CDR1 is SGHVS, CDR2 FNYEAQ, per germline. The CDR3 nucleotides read TGTGCCAGCAGCCCATCACCCGGGGCTAGCTCTGGAAACACCATATATTTT. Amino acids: CASSPSPGASSGNTIYF.